These 30 T cell receptor delta chains were sequenced from one sample in a study of Vδ1+ human thymocytes (dated by TCRdb to 2016 to 2019). Sequenced using an Illumina MiSeq. RNA was isolated using the RNeasy mini kit, and reverse transcription was performed with Superscript III. Multiplex PCR was used to generate CDR3 amplicons, with pooled V-gene forward primers and a constant-region reverse primer carrying Illumina adaptor overhangs. The public reads were reprocessed by TCRdb using CATT, and rows of matching DNA were later combined. The sample table holds fewer than 90,000 delta-chain clones, of which approximately 37% were seen once. The ten most abundant clones make up 0.2% to 0.3% of the sample. Their antigens remain unidentified. Points the paper makes about the study in general: Unlike the oligoclonal repertoires in peripheral blood, the thymic TRG and TRD repertoires appeared highly polyclonal, with Gaussian CDR3 length distributions.

Source material: Vdelta1+ gamma-delta thymocytes from the thymus. Per the publication, the cell subset or site label means: FACS-sorted CD3+ TCRalphabeta- TCRVdelta1+ TCRVdelta2- thymocytes. The source of these receptors is a boy under two years old who had congenital heart surgery.

About this clone: Other DNA sequences from this sample encode an identical CDR3 as well. The V gene is TRAV29/DV5, the J gene TRDJ1, with 7 nucleotides matching TRDD3. Trimming at V came to 0 bases and at J to 7 bases, leaving 15 bases not matched to a gene. Germline assignment: CDR1 NSMFDY and CDR2 ISSIKDK. This CDR3 region has 16 residues. This CDR3 is CAASGYWGYGGLKLIF. The CDR3 nucleotides read TGTGCAGCAAGCGGGTATTGGGGATATGGTGGGCTTAAACTCATCTTT. Complete variable domain (other parts from reference TRAV29/DV5 and TRDJ1): DQQVKQNSPSLSVQEGRISILNCDYTNSMFDYFLWYKKYPAEGPTFLISISSIKDKNEDGRFTVFLNKSAKHLSLHIVPSQPGDSAVYFCAASGYWGYGGLKLIFGKGTRVTVEP.

This sequence joins TRDV1 and TRDJ1; 8 nucleotides agree with TRDD3. Germline loops: CDR1 TSWWSYY, CDR2 QGS. V was pared by 0 bases and J by 6 bases, with 24 bases of the junction left unmatched. The CDR3 length is 21 residues. The CDR3 DNA reads as TGTGCTCTTGGGGAACTTCCCGTACTGGGGGCCCCAATTCCCCCGATTAATAAACTCATCTTT. Translated: CALGELPVLGAPIPPINKLIF.

This clone appeared a few times. The chain recombines TRDV1 with TRDJ1; 9 bases map to TRDD3. Trimming took 0 bases from V and 12 from J; bases not matched to a gene: 11. The CDR3 has 15 amino acids. CDR1 is TSWWSYY, CDR2 QGS, per germline. CDR3 nucleotides: TGTGCTCTTGGGGAACTACAGGGGATACGCAACAAGGTCATCTTT. Protein: CALGELQGIRNKVIF.

This clone appeared a few times. This rearrangement joins TRDV1 to TRDJ2; TRDD3 matches at 12 bases. Germline V gene data show CDR1 as TSWWSYY and CDR2 as QGS. With V trimmed by 1 base and J by 3 bases, 24 bases remained unmatched. The CDR3 is 24 residues long. The CDR3 DNA reads as TGTGCTCTTGGGGAACGGGGGGCCACCTTCCTACAGGAGCTGGGGGATACGGTGACAGCACAACTCTTCTTT. Its protein is CALGERGATFLQELGDTVTAQLFF.

The gene calls are TRDV1 and TRDJ1, with D possibly TRDD3 on 6 matching bases. Germline V gene data show CDR1 as TSWWSYY and CDR2 as QGS. Trimming pared 10 bases from V and 1 base from J, leaving 19 bases between. This CDR3 has 15 amino acids. CDR3 sequence: CAPKNAGGTTDKLIF. The CDR3 DNA follows: TGTGCTCCAAAAAACGCAGGGGGGACCACCGATAAACTCATCTTT.

The table lists this clone with a few counts. The rearrangement links TRDV1 to TRDJ1; perhaps D is TRDD1 or TRDD3 (5 bases each). CDR3 length: 22 amino acids. Germline V gives CDR1 TSWWSYY, CDR2 QGS. The V and J ends lost 4 bases and 1 base respectively, with 34 bases between them. CDR3 DNA sequence: TGTGCTCTTGGGGCTCCCCCTGTCCCAAGAAATCTGCTTAATACGGGCACCGATAAACTCATCTTT. It is translated as CALGAPPVPRNLLNTGTDKLIF.

This clone appeared a few times. V and J are TRDV1 and TRDJ1; the match to TRDD3 covers 11 bases. CDR3 length: 23 amino acids. Germline CDR1 is TSWWSYY and CDR2 is QGS. The V and J ends lost 5 bases and 0 bases, in that order; junction bases with no gene match: 26. The CDR3 sequence: CALGSEIPTPLEWGIRNTDKLIF. CDR3 sequence (DNA): TGTGCTCTTGGGTCCGAAATTCCTACACCACTTGAATGGGGGATACGGAACACCGATAAACTCATCTTT.

On this clone: The sample carries other DNA sequences with the same CDR3. The chain links TRDV1 to TRDJ1, with 7 bases fitting TRDD2. The V gene end was trimmed by 3 bases and the J gene end by 1 base; junction bases not matched to a gene: 8. There are 16 residues in the CDR3. The germline V gene has CDR1 TSWWSYY and CDR2 QGS. The CDR3, as DNA: TGTGCTCTTGGGGATTCCTACGGTGGAGTCACCGATAAACTCATCTTT. It encodes CALGDSYGGVTDKLIF.

This clone was counted once. J is TRDJ1 and V is TRDV1, with a tentative D call TRDD3 (5 bases). Trimming pared 1 base from V and 7 bases from J, leaving 19 bases between. There are 16 residues in the CDR3. Germline V gives CDR1 TSWWSYY, CDR2 QGS. The CDR3 loop reads CALGEQVTGRGGKLIF. Written as DNA, the CDR3 is TGTGCTCTTGGGGAACAAGTTACTGGCCGAGGGGGTAAACTCATCTTT.

This clone came up once. The chain employs TRDV2 and TRDJ1; D call uncertain. The CDR3 has 15 amino acids. Trimming removed 3 bases from V and 0 bases from J, with 13 bases in between. Germline lookup yields CDR1 GEAIGNYY and CDR2 EKD. CDR3 loop: CACDSPGPYTDKLIF. The CDR3 nucleotides read TGTGCCTGTGACTCCCCGGGGCCGTACACCGATAAACTCATCTTT.

Remarks on this clone: Compared with germline, one end of the junction differs, possibly owing to a read error. This chain connects TRDV1 to TRDJ1; 12 nucleotides align to TRDD3. CDR3 length: 21 amino acids. Germline V gives CDR1 TSWWSYY, CDR2 QGS. The CDR3 loop reads CAPGELFAAAGGYAFTDKLIF. The CDR3 coding sequence is TGTGCTCCTGGGGAACTATTCGCCGCCGCTGGGGGATACGCATTCACCGATAAACTCATCTTT.

The chain employs TRDV1 and TRDJ1; D is perhaps TRDD3 (5 bases). CDR1 is TSWWSYY, CDR2 QGS, per germline. The germline V and J ends were trimmed by 3 bases and 5 bases, with 19 bases remaining between them. There are 16 residues in the CDR3. The CDR3, as DNA: TGTGCTCTTGGGGAGCTCGGCCTTTGGGGCCCTGATAAACTCATCTTT. This encodes CALGELGLWGPDKLIF.

This clone has only a few counts. V usage is TRDV1 and J usage is TRDJ1; 10 nucleotides align to TRDD3. V trimming: 0 bases; J trimming: 1 base; junction bases outside the gene matches: 14. The CDR3 covers 20 residues. The germline V gene encodes CDR1 TSWWSYY and CDR2 QGS. The CDR3 DNA reads TGTGCTCTTGGGGAACTCTCCTACCTACTGGGGGATCGGTTCACCGATAAACTCATCTTT. As protein: CALGELSYLLGDRFTDKLIF.

Notes on this clone: At one of its ends the junction is not consistent with the germline gene, which may arise from a read error. The V call is TRDV2, the J call TRDJ1, with TRDD3 identical over 12 bases. Per germline, CDR1 GEAIGNYY and CDR2 EKD. The CDR3 covers 15 residues. The CDR3 nucleotides read TGTGCCTGTGACCTGGGGGATACGATCACCGATAAACCCATCTTT. Its protein product is CACDLGDTITDKPIF.

The chain couples TRDV1 to TRDJ1; 12 bases fit TRDD3. Germline trimming cut 1 base from V and 0 bases from J; bases unmatched to any gene: 12. CDR1 and CDR2 (germline): TSWWSYY, QGS. CDR3 length: 20 residues. The CDR3 here is CALGEPIRNWGIPNTDKLIF. The CDR3 coding sequence is TGTGCTCTTGGGGAACCGATCCGAAACTGGGGGATACCGAACACCGATAAACTCATCTTT.

The rearrangement uses TRDV1 and TRDJ1; TRDD3 might be the D (5 bases). The germline V gene has CDR1 TSWWSYY and CDR2 QGS. The germline V and J ends were trimmed by 3 bases and 1 base, with 15 bases remaining between them. The CDR3 has 16 amino acids. The CDR3 protein is CALGDSGGRGTDKLIF. Written as DNA, the CDR3 is TGTGCTCTTGGGGACTCCGGGGGCCGGGGCACCGATAAACTCATCTTT.

The chain uses TRDV1 and TRDJ1, with 12 positions matching TRDD3. There are 18 residues in the CDR3. Germline CDR1 and CDR2: TSWWSYY and QGS. J was trimmed by 4 bases and V by 4 bases; bases with no gene match: 13. The chain's CDR3 is CALGGLGLPGGYDDKLIF. Written as DNA, the CDR3 is TGTGCTCTTGGGGGACTCGGCCTTCCTGGGGGATACGACGATAAACTCATCTTT.

In regard to this clone: The junction departs from germline at one end; a sequencing error may be responsible. This sequence joins TRDV1 and TRDJ1; 7 positions match TRDD2. CDR1 is TSWWSYY, CDR2 QGS, per germline. The CDR3 extends over 19 amino acids. The DNA for the CDR3 is TGTGCTCTTGGGGAGGATCCATTTCCTACGAGGGACTGTACCGATAAACTCACCTTT. Protein sequence: CALGEDPFPTRDCTDKLTF.

This chain joins TRDV1 and TRDJ1; the D is unclear. Trimming removed 2 bases from V and 3 bases from J, with 25 bases in between. This CDR3 has 19 residues. Germline CDR1 TSWWSYY, CDR2 QGS. CDR3: CALGEILRSAAAGADKLIF. CDR3 DNA sequence: TGTGCTCTTGGGGAAATTCTCCGGAGCGCGGCCGCCGGCGCCGATAAACTCATCTTT.

This sequence joins TRDV1 and TRDJ1, with 12 positions matching TRDD3. V shed 2 bases and J 1 base; nucleotides not matched to a gene: 11. This CDR3 comprises 19 residues. Germline V gene sequence: CDR1 TSWWSYY, CDR2 QGS. The CDR3 DNA follows: TGTGCTCTTGGGGAAAACGGCTACTGGGGGATACAGGGCACCGATAAACTCATCTTT. Its protein product is CALGENGYWGIQGTDKLIF.

To note about this clone: A read error is possible here, since a much larger clone lies one base away. The same CDR3 is also encoded by other DNA sequences in this sample. V gene TRDV2 combines with J gene TRDJ1; TRDD3 matches 10 bases. The CDR3 contains 16 residues. Germline CDR1 reads GEAIGNYY; CDR2 reads EKD. CDR3 bases: TGTGCTACCTATCTACTGGGGGATCCCTACACAGATAAACTCATCTTT. Translated, it gives CATYLLGDPYTDKLIF.

This clone was observed a few times. The V call is TRDV1, the J call TRDJ1; 9 bases are shared with TRDD3. CDR1 and CDR2 (germline): TSWWSYY, QGS. The V and J ends lost 5 bases and 1 base, in that order; junction bases with no gene match: 20. The CDR3 totals 20 residues. CDR3: CALGPSDSYAGGSITDKLIF. For the CDR3, the DNA is TGTGCTCTTGGGCCATCGGATTCCTACGCTGGGGGATCCATCACCGATAAACTCATCTTT.

This clone was counted a few times. The rearrangement uses TRDV1 and TRDJ1, with TRDD3 matching 13 bases. CDR1 TSWWSYY and CDR2 QGS come from the germline V gene. The CDR3 sequence is 24 residues long. The V and J ends lost 4 bases and 2 bases, in that order; junction bases with no gene match: 28. In DNA, the CDR3 is TGTGCTCTTGGGGCACACCTTCTAGCGAGGGTACTGGGGGATACGACCCGAGGGACCGATAAACTCATCTTT. This sequence encodes CALGAHLLARVLGDTTRGTDKLIF.

With respect to this clone: The same CDR3 arises from other DNA sequences in this sample as well. The chain has TRDV1 and TRDJ1; no clear D. The CDR3 is made up of 12 amino acids. The ends were cut back, 3 bases at V and 2 bases at J, with 4 bases in the middle. Germline CDR1 reads TSWWSYY; CDR2 reads QGS. CDR3: CALGDLTDKLIF. CDR3 in DNA: TGTGCTCTTGGGGACCTAACCGATAAACTCATCTTT.

This clone was seen a few times. V gene TRDV1 combines with J gene TRDJ1; D might be TRDD3 (6 bases). CDR3 length: 18 residues. The germline V and J ends were trimmed by 0 bases and 2 bases, with 19 bases remaining between them. The germline V gene encodes CDR1 TSWWSYY and CDR2 QGS. In DNA, the CDR3 is TGTGCTCTTGGGGAACTGAGGCCTTTTAGATACGCGACCGATAAACTCATCTTT. Protein product: CALGELRPFRYATDKLIF.

The gene calls are TRDV1 and TRDJ1, with 9 bases matching TRDD3. The V and J ends lost 3 bases and 2 bases, in that order; junction bases with no gene match: 19. The germline V gene encodes CDR1 TSWWSYY and CDR2 QGS. This CDR3 is 20 amino acids long. The CDR3 is CALGDSFRPFWGMWTDKLIF. The CDR3, as DNA: TGTGCTCTTGGGGATTCCTTCCGGCCTTTCTGGGGGATGTGGACCGATAAACTCATCTTT.

The V and J genes are TRDV1 and TRDJ1; 7 positions match TRDD2. Unmatched junction bases numbered 14, after V lost 1 base and J lost 0 bases. Germline V gene sequence: CDR1 TSWWSYY, CDR2 QGS. The CDR3 runs to 19 residues. CDR3 in amino acids: CALGEPFLRPDWYTDKLIF. In DNA, the CDR3 is TGTGCTCTTGGGGAACCGTTCCTACGTCCGGACTGGTACACCGATAAACTCATCTTT.

This chain links TRDV1 with TRDJ1, with TRDD3 matching over 10 bases. The CDR3 runs 23 residues. Per germline, CDR1 TSWWSYY and CDR2 QGS. After removal of 3 bases from V and 0 bases from J, the junction contained 25 bases not matched to a gene. The DNA of the CDR3 is TGTGCTCTTGGGGACCGTGAGACCTACAGATCGTACTGGGGGATCCGGTACACCGATAAACTCATCTTT. It yields the protein CALGDRETYRSYWGIRYTDKLIF.

This clone has just a few counts. The gene calls are TRDV1 and TRDJ1, with TRDD3 matching 11 bases. Germline V gene sequence: CDR1 TSWWSYY, CDR2 QGS. The CDR3 is 22 amino acids. Trimming removed 6 bases from V and 1 base from J; junction bases left unmatched: 25. CDR3 coding DNA: TGTGCTCTTGGCCGACCGCCTTACCCTGGGGGATACTGGGGTGGTGTCACCGATAAACTCATCTTT. This sequence encodes CALGRPPYPGGYWGGVTDKLIF.

The genes are TRDV1 and TRDJ1, with TRDD3 matching over 8 bases. Germline V gives CDR1 TSWWSYY, CDR2 QGS. Losses at the gene ends were 1 base for V and 4 bases for J; bases not matched to a gene: 11. The CDR3 runs to 17 residues. The CDR3 sequence: CALGERGYWGSYDKLIF. CDR3 in DNA: TGTGCTCTTGGGGAACGGGGTTACTGGGGGTCGTACGATAAACTCATCTTT.